This TCR beta chain was documented in a study of CD8 T cells in ankylosing spondylitis (dated by TCRdb to the late 2010s). Background on the whole study: The study profiled T cell receptor beta repertoires in healthy donors and ankylosing spondylitis patients to find disease-linked TCR variants. In total, the full study cohort was made up of some 110 healthy donors and 25 to 30 ankylosing spondylitis patients. Samples of peripheral blood were taken, and for ankylosing spondylitis patients, synovial fluid was collected as well.

Overall study results and their limits: According to the report, matched synovial fluid samples from ankylosing spondylitis patients were significantly enriched for the disease-linked clones. In peripheral blood, the disease-linked clones were found at relatively low frequencies and had a CD8+ phenotype. Blood from ankylosing spondylitis patients appeared to be characterized by a TCR beta motif composed of 7 to 9 highly homologous amino acid variants. Some motif variants had previously been reported in the synovial fluid and blood of reactive arthritis patients, which suggests shared mechanisms of disease initiation.

As encoded in the germline V gene (reference sequence), CDR1 is LGHDT while CDR2 is YNNKEL. From the cysteine up to the phenylalanine, the CDR3 has a length of 15 residues. Only the CDR3 part of the read is kept: 45 bases, read in frame from the first base. Ends trimmed: V by 5 bases, J by 1 base; bases unmatched to a gene: 3. TCRdb shows the sequencer as Illumina HiSeq 2500. Quantitative 5'-RACE with molecular barcodes was used to prepare TCR beta libraries. The paper's processing steps were these. A new computational method, built on a probabilistic model of VDJ rearrangement, was used to identify disease-linked TCR variants. TCRdb reanalyzed the raw reads on its own, using fastp at Q25 for trimming and MiXCR for clone calling, and kept in-frame beta chains. Rows with one shared CDR3 protein collapse into an entry with the most common genes and DNA. The V and J calls shown here were made by TCRdb, not taken from the authors' results. The sample table contains 150,000 to 200,000 distinct CDR3 sequences; only one count was recorded for approximately 20% of them. The ten largest clones capture approximately 7.8% of the sample.

Points on this clonotype: This receptor's antigen is unknown. No per-base quality is available; no much larger clone lies one base away.

This clonotype was obtained from a male donor with ankylosing spondylitis or in good health (not recorded which). The rearranged segments are TRBV3-1 and TRBJ2-3, and 10 junction bases match TRBD2. Material for sequencing was blood, either unsorted or a sorted T cell fraction (not recorded which). This receptor carries the CDR3 CASSTGTSGTDTQYF. The nucleotide sequence is TGTGCCAGCAGCACTGGGACTAGCGGCACAGATACGCAGTATTTT.